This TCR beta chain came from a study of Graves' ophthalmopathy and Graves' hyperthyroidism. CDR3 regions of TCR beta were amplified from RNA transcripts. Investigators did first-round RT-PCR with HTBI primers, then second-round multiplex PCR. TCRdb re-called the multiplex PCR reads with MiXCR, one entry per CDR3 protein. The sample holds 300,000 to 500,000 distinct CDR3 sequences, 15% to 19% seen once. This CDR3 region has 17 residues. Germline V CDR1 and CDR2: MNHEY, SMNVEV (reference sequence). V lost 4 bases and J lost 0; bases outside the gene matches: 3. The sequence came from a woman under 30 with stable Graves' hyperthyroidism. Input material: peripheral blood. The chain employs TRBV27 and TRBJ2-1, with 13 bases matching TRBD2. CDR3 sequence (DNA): TGTGCCAGCAGTTGGACTAGCGGGGGATTCTCCTACAATGAGCAGTTCTTC. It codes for CASSWTSGGFSYNEQFF.